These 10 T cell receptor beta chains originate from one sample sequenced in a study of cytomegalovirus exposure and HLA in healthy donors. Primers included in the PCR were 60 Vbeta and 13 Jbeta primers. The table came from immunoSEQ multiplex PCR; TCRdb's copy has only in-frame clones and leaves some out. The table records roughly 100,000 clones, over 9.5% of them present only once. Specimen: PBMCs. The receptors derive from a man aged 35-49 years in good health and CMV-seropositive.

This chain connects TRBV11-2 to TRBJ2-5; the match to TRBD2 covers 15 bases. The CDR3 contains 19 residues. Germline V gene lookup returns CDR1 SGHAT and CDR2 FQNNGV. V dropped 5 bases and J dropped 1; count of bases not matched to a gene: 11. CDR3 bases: TGTGCCAGCAGCCCACCGGGGTTGGGACTAGCGGGAGGCCAAGAGACCCAGTACTTC. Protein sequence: CASSPPGLGLAGGQETQYF.

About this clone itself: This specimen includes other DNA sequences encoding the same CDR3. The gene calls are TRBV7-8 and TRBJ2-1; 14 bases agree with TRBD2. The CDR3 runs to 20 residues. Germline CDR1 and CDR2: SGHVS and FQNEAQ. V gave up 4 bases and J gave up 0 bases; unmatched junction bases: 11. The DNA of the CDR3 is TGTGCCAGCAGCTATCGACTAGCGGGAGGGTTCCCGAGCTCCTACAATGAGCAGTTCTTC. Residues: CASSYRLAGGFPSSYNEQFF.

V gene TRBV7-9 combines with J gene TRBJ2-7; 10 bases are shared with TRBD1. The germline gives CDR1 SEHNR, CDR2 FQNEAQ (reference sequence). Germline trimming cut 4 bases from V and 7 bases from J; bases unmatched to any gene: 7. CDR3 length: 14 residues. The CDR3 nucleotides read TGTGCCAGCAGCTCGACAGGGGGCTTAGTTGAGCAGTACTTC. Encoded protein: CASSSTGGLVEQYF.

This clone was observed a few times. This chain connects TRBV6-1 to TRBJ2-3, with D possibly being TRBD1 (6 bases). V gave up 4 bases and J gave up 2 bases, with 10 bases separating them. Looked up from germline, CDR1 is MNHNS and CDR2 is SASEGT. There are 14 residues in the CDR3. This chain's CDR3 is CASSAPGHTDTQYF. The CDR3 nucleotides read TGTGCCAGCAGTGCCCCGGGACACACAGATACGCAGTATTTT.

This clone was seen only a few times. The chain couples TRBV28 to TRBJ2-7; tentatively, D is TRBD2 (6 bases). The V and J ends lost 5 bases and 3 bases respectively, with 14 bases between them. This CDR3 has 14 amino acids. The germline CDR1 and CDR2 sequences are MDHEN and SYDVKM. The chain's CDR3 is CASSPWGENYEQYF. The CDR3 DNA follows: TGTGCCAGCAGTCCCTGGGGGGAAAACTACGAGCAGTACTTC.

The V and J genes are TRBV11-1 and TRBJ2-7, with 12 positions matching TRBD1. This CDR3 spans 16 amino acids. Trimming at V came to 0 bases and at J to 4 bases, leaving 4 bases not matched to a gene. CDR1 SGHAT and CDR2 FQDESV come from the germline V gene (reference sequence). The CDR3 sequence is CASSLAGTGGKYEQYF. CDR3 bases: TGTGCCAGCAGCTTAGCCGGGACAGGGGGCAAGTACGAGCAGTACTTC.

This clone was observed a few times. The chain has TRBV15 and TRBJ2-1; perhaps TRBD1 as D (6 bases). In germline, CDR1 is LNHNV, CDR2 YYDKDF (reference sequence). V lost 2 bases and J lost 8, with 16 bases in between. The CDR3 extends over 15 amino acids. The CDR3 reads CATSRRDTDVDEQFF. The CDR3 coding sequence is TGTGCCACCAGCAGAAGGGACACTGATGTCGATGAGCAGTTCTTC.

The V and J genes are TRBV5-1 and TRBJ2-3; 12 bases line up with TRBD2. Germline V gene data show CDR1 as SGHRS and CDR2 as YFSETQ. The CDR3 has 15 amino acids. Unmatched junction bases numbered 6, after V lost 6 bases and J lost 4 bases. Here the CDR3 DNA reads TGCGCCAGCACCCCGAGGACTAGCGGGGCAGATACGCAGTATTTT. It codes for CASTPRTSGADTQYF.

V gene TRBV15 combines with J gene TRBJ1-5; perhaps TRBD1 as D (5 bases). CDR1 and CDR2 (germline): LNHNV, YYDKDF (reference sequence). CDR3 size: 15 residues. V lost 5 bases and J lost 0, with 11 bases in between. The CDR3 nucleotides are TGTGCCACCAGCTCCTATAGGGGTAGCAATCAGCCCCAGCATTTT. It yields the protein CATSSYRGSNQPQHF.

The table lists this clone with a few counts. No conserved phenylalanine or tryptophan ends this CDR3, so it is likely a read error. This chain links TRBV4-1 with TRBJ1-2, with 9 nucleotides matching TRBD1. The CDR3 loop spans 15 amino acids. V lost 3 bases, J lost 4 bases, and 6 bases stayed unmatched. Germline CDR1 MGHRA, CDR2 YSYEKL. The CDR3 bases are TGCGCCAGCAGCCAGGGACAGGGACGCGGCTATGGCTACACCCTC. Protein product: CASSQGQGRGYGYTL.